The 32 T cell receptor beta chains given below trace back to one sample, sequenced in a study of blood T cell repertoires in COVID-19. Only in-frame clones appear in the TCRdb table, and some are missing; sequencing was by immunoSEQ multiplex PCR. The table has about 150,000 clones, 60% to 80% seen once. Sequencing used peripheral blood. The receptors derive from a man in his fifties or sixties with active or convalescent COVID-19.

The chain links TRBV2 to TRBJ2-3, with TRBD2 identical over 9 bases. The trim removed 4 bases at V and 4 bases at J, leaving 9 bases unmatched. This CDR3 has 16 residues. Germline-derived CDR1 and CDR2 are SNHLY and FYNNEI. The CDR3 coding sequence is TGTGCCAGCAGTGTGGGGCTAGCGGGATCCCCAGATACGCAGTATTTT. The encoded protein is CASSVGLAGSPDTQYF.

The chain combines TRBV5-6 with TRBJ1-5; D is undetermined. Deletions cut 1 base from V and 4 bases from J, with 6 bases between. From germline, CDR1 is SGHDT and CDR2 YYEEEE. CDR3 length equals 13 residues. The CDR3 reads CASSLWRNQPQHF. The DNA of the CDR3 is TGTGCCAGCAGCTTGTGGCGGAATCAGCCCCAGCATTTT.

The rearrangement links TRBV28 to TRBJ1-5, with TRBD1 matching 9 bases. There are 16 residues in the CDR3. V gave up 5 bases and J gave up 5 bases; unmatched junction bases: 10. Germline V lookup: CDR1 MDHEN, CDR2 SYDVKM. CDR3 nucleotide sequence: TGTGCCAGCAGTCCGATACAGGGGGCGCCCGATCAGCCCCAGCATTTT. Its protein is CASSPIQGAPDQPQHF.

V and J are TRBV24-1 and TRBJ2-7; 15 nucleotides line up with TRBD2. The CDR3 has 17 residues. V shed 10 bases and J 0 bases; nucleotides not matched to a gene: 9. The germline V gene has CDR1 KGHDR and CDR2 SFDVKD. CDR3 coding DNA: TGTGCCACAAAGGGACTAGCGGGAGGCCCATTCTCCTACGAGCAGTACTTC. It yields the protein CATKGLAGGPFSYEQYF.

The V gene is TRBV15, the J gene TRBJ2-3; 7 nucleotides agree with TRBD2. Germline CDR1 LNHNV, CDR2 YYDKDF (reference sequence). The CDR3 runs to 15 residues. V lost 2 bases and J lost 2; bases outside the gene matches: 4. CDR3 bases: TGTGCCACCAGCAGACTAGCGGACCTCACAGATACGCAGTATTTT. Residues: CATSRLADLTDTQYF. Variable domain in full (rest from reference TRBV15 and TRBJ2-3): DAMVIQNPRYQVTQFGKPVTLSCSQTLNHNVMYWYQQKSSQAPKLLFHYYDKDFNNEADTPDNFQSRRPNTSFCFLDIRSPGLGDTAMYLCATSRLADLTDTQYFGPGTRLTVL.

This chain uses TRBV11-3 with TRBJ1-1; no reliable D call. V was pared by 4 bases and J by 0 bases, with 6 bases between. CDR3 size: 13 residues. Germline CDR1 and CDR2: SGHNT and YENEEA. CDR3 sequence: CASSYTLNTEAFF. CDR3 DNA: TGTGCCAGCAGCTACACACTGAACACTGAAGCTTTCTTT.

This clone showed up many times. The chain joins TRBV29-1 to TRBJ2-1; 8 nucleotides agree with TRBD2. The V segment lost 7 bases and the J segment 5 bases; nucleotides outside the gene matches: 4. Germline V CDR1 and CDR2: SQVTM, ANQGSEA. This CDR3 contains 12 residues. The DNA of the CDR3 is TGCAGCGCCACTAGCGGCCACAATGAGCAGTTCTTC. Its translation is CSATSGHNEQFF.

This clone was counted a few times. The gene calls are TRBV7-8 and TRBJ1-3; possibly TRBD1 for D (6 bases). Germline V lookup: CDR1 SGHVS, CDR2 FQNEAQ. There are 13 residues in the CDR3. The germline V and J ends were trimmed by 11 bases and 0 bases, with 11 bases remaining between them. The CDR3 spells CASGVPSGNTIYF. The CDR3 region has the DNA TGTGCCTCAGGGGTCCCCTCTGGAAACACCATATATTTT.

This sequence joins TRBV10-3 and TRBJ1-5; no definite D call. The V and J ends lost 3 bases and 4 bases respectively, with 4 bases between them. The CDR3 runs to 12 residues. CDR1 is ENHRY and CDR2 is SYGVKD in the germline V gene. The CDR3, as DNA: TGTGCCATCAGTGACAATAATCAGCCCCAGCATTTT. Protein sequence: CAISDNNQPQHF.

On this clone: Other DNA sequences in the same sample also yield this CDR3. The chain uses TRBV24-1 and TRBJ2-7; no clear D. Germline CDR1 and CDR2: KGHDR and SFDVKD. Trimming cost V 3 bases and J 3 bases, with 5 bases left between them. CDR3 length: 12 amino acids. CDR3 nucleotides: TGTGCCACCAGTGATGGCAACTACGAGCAGTACTTC. Amino acid sequence: CATSDGNYEQYF.

This clone has a handful of counts. This chain links TRBV27 with TRBJ2-7; 7 bases agree with TRBD2. The V and J ends lost 3 bases and 5 bases, in that order; junction bases with no gene match: 22. The CDR3 extends over 19 amino acids. Germline CDR1 and CDR2: MNHEY and SMNVEV (reference sequence). This CDR3 is CASSLLALGSGSSGHEQYF. CDR3 bases: TGTGCCAGCAGTTTGTTGGCGTTGGGTAGCGGGTCGTCTGGCCACGAGCAGTACTTC.

This clone was found a few times. This sequence joins TRBV10-3 and TRBJ2-7, with D unresolved. This CDR3 region has 14 residues. V was cut by 0 bases and J by 3 bases, with 9 bases left in between. Germline V gene lookup returns CDR1 ENHRY and CDR2 SYGVKD. CDR3 sequence (DNA): TGTGCCATCAGTGAGTCGACGGGTGTCTACGAGCAGTACTTC. It specifies CAISESTGVYEQYF.

The chain links TRBV18 to TRBJ1-2; D uncertain. Between the trimmed V and J ends, which lost 0 bases and 4 bases, there was a span of 9 bases. In germline, CDR1 is KGHSH, CDR2 LQKENI. The CDR3 consists of 14 residues. The CDR3 DNA sequence: TGTGCCAGCTCACCACCGCGCCCTACCTATGGCTACACCTTC. The encoded protein is CASSPPRPTYGYTF.

This clone is a singleton in its sample. The chain uses TRBV28 and TRBJ2-3; TRBD1 agrees at 9 bases. The CDR3 sequence is 15 residues long. Germline lookup yields CDR1 MDHEN and CDR2 SYDVKM. V gave up 3 bases and J gave up 5 bases; unmatched junction bases: 6. The CDR3 nucleotides are TGTGCCAGCAGTTTTAGGGACAGGGCAGTAGATACGCAGTATTTT. Translation: CASSFRDRAVDTQYF.

J is TRBJ1-2 and V is TRBV29-1; 7 bases fit TRBD1. Germline loops: CDR1 SQVTM, CDR2 ANQGSEA. This CDR3 is built from 13 residues. The V gene end was trimmed by 2 bases and the J gene end by 1 base; junction bases not matched to a gene: 1. The CDR3 region has the DNA TGCAGCGTTGAACAGGGGGTTAACTATGGCTACACCTTC. This gives the protein CSVEQGVNYGYTF.

The CDR3 here is CASGWAHYGYTF. The CDR3 nucleotides are TGTGCTAGTGGTTGGGCCCACTATGGCTACACCTTC. The chain employs TRBV12-5 and TRBJ1-2, with D unclear. The ends were cut back, 4 bases at V and 3 bases at J, with 6 bases in the middle. The CDR3 is 12 amino acids. Looked up from germline, CDR1 is LGHNT and CDR2 is FRNRAP.

The chain is built from TRBV28 and TRBJ2-4, with 8 bases that match TRBD2. Trimming took 3 bases from V and 9 from J; bases not matched to a gene: 10. Germline V gene data show CDR1 as MDHEN and CDR2 as SYDVKM. This CDR3 has 15 residues. The CDR3 loop is CASSFLAGGGGIQYF. CDR3 bases: TGTGCCAGCAGTTTCCTAGCGGGCGGTGGGGGCATTCAGTACTTC.

In this sample, this clone turned up a few times. This sequence joins TRBV5-1 and TRBJ2-7, with 11 bases that match TRBD2. This CDR3 contains 15 residues. The V and J ends lost 0 bases and 3 bases, in that order; junction bases with no gene match: 2. Germline CDR1 is SGHRS and CDR2 is YFSETQ. CDR3 protein: CASSLVTSGSYEQYF. In DNA, the CDR3 is TGCGCCAGCAGCTTGGTTACTAGCGGGAGCTACGAGCAGTACTTC.

This clone has only one observation. V gene TRBV6-5 combines with J gene TRBJ2-1; TRBD2 matches at 9 bases. The junction had 4 bases not matched to a gene; V was cut back by 6 bases and J by 4 bases. The CDR3 has 14 amino acids. Germline assignment: CDR1 MNHEY and CDR2 SVGAGI. The CDR3 sequence: CASSMTSGYNEQFF. The CDR3, as DNA: TGTGCCAGCAGCATGACTAGCGGTTACAATGAGCAGTTCTTC.

The CDR3 loop is CASSPVAGEMGEQYF. The CDR3 nucleotides read TGTGCCAGCAGCCCCGTCGCGGGAGAAATGGGCGAGCAGTACTTC. The chain employs TRBV7-3 and TRBJ2-7, with 7 positions matching TRBD2. The V segment lost 5 bases and the J segment 6 bases; nucleotides outside the gene matches: 13. This CDR3 is 15 amino acids long. Per the germline V gene, CDR1 is SGHTA and CDR2 is FQGTGA. Full variable domain (rest looked up from reference TRBV7-3 and TRBJ2-7): GAGVSQTPSNKVTEKGKYVELRCDPISGHTALYWYRQSLGQGPEFLIYFQGTGAADDSGLPNDRFFAVRPEGSVSTLKIQRTERGDSAVYLCASSPVAGEMGEQYFGPGTRLTVT.

The table lists this clone with many counts. The chain employs TRBV2 and TRBJ2-1; tentative D call: TRBD1 (6 bases). Germline V CDR1 and CDR2: SNHLY, FYNNEI. V shed 0 bases and J shed 4 bases, with 10 bases lying between them. CDR3 length: 15 residues. The CDR3 DNA sequence: TGTGCCAGCAGTGAAGCGTTAGGGACATACAATGAGCAGTTCTTC. Its protein is CASSEALGTYNEQFF.

The V gene is TRBV28, the J gene TRBJ2-1; the D gene is possibly TRBD2 (6 bases). V shed 4 bases and J shed 11 bases, with 9 bases lying between them. The CDR3 length is 11 residues. The V gene's germline CDR1 is MDHEN and CDR2 SYDVKM. CDR3 protein: CASSSGRKQFF. The CDR3 region has the DNA TGTGCCAGCAGTTCCGGGAGAAAGCAGTTCTTC.

This chain joins TRBV6-4 and TRBJ1-2; 7 bases fit TRBD1. This CDR3 has 14 amino acids. Trimming took 8 bases from V and 4 from J; bases not matched to a gene: 10. Looked up from germline, CDR1 is MRHNA and CDR2 is SNTAGT. CDR3 amino acids: CASRPGTAFYGYTF. For the CDR3, the DNA is TGTGCCAGCCGCCCCGGGACAGCGTTCTATGGCTACACCTTC.

The V and J genes are TRBV5-4 and TRBJ2-1; D is possibly TRBD2 (5 bases). The CDR3 totals 13 residues. V shed 2 bases and J shed 7 bases, with 10 bases lying between them. Germline values: CDR1 SGHNT, CDR2 YYREEE (reference sequence). The CDR3 spells CASSFGEWNEQFF. For the CDR3, the DNA is TGTGCCAGCAGCTTCGGGGAATGGAATGAGCAGTTCTTC.

This clone was seen once. This chain links TRBV2 with TRBJ2-1, with 9 bases identical to TRBD2. The germline gives CDR1 SNHLY, CDR2 FYNNEI. V dropped 0 bases and J dropped 5; count of bases not matched to a gene: 2. The CDR3 has 15 amino acids. CDR3 region: CASSEAREGDNEQFF. The CDR3 coding sequence is TGTGCCAGCAGTGAAGCGCGGGAGGGAGACAATGAGCAGTTCTTC.

This chain links TRBV7-9 with TRBJ2-1, with D perhaps matching TRBD1 (6 bases). Germline V gene data show CDR1 as SEHNR and CDR2 as FQNEAQ (reference sequence). The CDR3 loop spans 14 amino acids. V was trimmed by 5 bases and J by 4 bases, leaving 12 bases between them. CDR3 sequence reads: CASSNKQGYNEQFF. CDR3 DNA sequence: TGTGCCAGCAGCAACAAACAGGGATACAATGAGCAGTTCTTC.

This chain joins TRBV4-1 and TRBJ2-7, with 7 bases aligning to TRBD1. The CDR3 is made up of 16 amino acids. Germline CDR1 is MGHRA and CDR2 is YSYEKL. With V trimmed by 4 bases and J by 6 bases, 15 bases remained unmatched. Here the CDR3 reads CASSPRTGTVLVEQYF. As DNA, the CDR3 is TGCGCCAGCAGCCCCCGAACCGGGACAGTGTTGGTCGAGCAGTACTTC.

This clone was counted between two and nine times. V and J are TRBV9 and TRBJ1-2; a weak D match, TRBD1 (6 bases). The CDR3 is made up of 16 amino acids. V dropped 4 bases and J dropped 5 bases, with 21 bases sitting between them. Per the germline V gene, CDR1 is SGDLS and CDR2 is YYNGEE. The CDR3 nucleotides read TGTGCCAGCAGCCTCGGACAGAATCCCGGGGGGTATGGCTACACCTTC. Encoded protein: CASSLGQNPGGYGYTF. Full variable domain (remainder filled in from reference TRBV9 and TRBJ1-2): DSGVTQTPKHLITATGQRVTLRCSPRSGDLSVYWYQQSLDQGLQFLIQYYNGEERAKGNILERFSAQQFPDLHSELNLSSLELGDSALYFCASSLGQNPGGYGYTFGSGTRLTVV.

The CDR3 DNA sequence: TGTGCCACCAGCTTGGGGGGGTGGGGCACAGATACGCAGTATTTT. This gives the protein CATSLGGWGTDTQYF. V is TRBV27 and J is TRBJ2-3, with 7 nucleotides matching TRBD2. The J segment lost 1 base and the V segment lost 10 bases, leaving 11 bases of the junction unmatched. Germline V gene lookup returns CDR1 MNHEY and CDR2 SMNVEV (reference sequence). The CDR3 runs 15 residues.

In DNA, the CDR3 is TGTGCCAGCTCACCGGGGGCCTCACCCCTCCACTTT. It codes for CASSPGASPLHF. This chain links TRBV18 with TRBJ1-6, with D perhaps matching TRBD1 (6 bases). Germline values: CDR1 KGHSH, CDR2 LQKENI. The V end lost 3 bases, the J end lost 10 bases, and 7 bases lay between the germline ends. The CDR3 contains 12 residues.

The chain carries TRBV28 and TRBJ1-5, with D uncertain. V was cut by 4 bases and J by 7 bases, with 8 bases left in between. The CDR3 contains 12 residues. Germline V CDR1 and CDR2: MDHEN, SYDVKM. The DNA for the CDR3 is TGTGCCAGCAGTTCAGGTGGACAGCCCCAGCATTTT. It translates to CASSSGGQPQHF.

The chain is built from TRBV5-8 and TRBJ1-4; 10 bases agree with TRBD1. This CDR3 has 15 residues. Germline V gene sequence: CDR1 SGHTS, CDR2 YDEGEE. Trimming cost V 4 bases and J 4 bases; bases outside gene matches: 4. The CDR3 spells CASSPGQGGNEKLFF. The DNA of the CDR3 is TGTGCCAGCAGCCCCGGACAGGGGGGTAATGAAAAACTGTTTTTT. The full variable domain, its missing parts supplied by reference TRBV5-8 and TRBJ1-4, is EAGVTQSPTHLIKTRGQQATLRCSPISGHTSVYWYQQALGLGLQFLLWYDEGEERNRGNFPPRFSGRQFPNYSSELNVNALELEDSALYLCASSPGQGGNEKLFFGSGTQLSVL.